This entry features one TCR beta chain sequence. The data derive from a study of blood T cell repertoires in COVID-19. On the study more broadly: In each case, the material was cDNA or gDNA derived from T cells, B-cell-depleted T cells, or PBMCs.

Germline V lookup: CDR1 SGHNT, CDR2 YENEEA. Trimming removed 5 bases from V and 1 base from J; junction bases left unmatched: 7. The CDR3 extends over 16 amino acids. As originally analysed: From reference gene primer amplification, estimates of nucleated cell counts were derived. Method: immunoSEQ multiplex PCR; TCRdb's copy keeps in-frame clones and lacks some. V and J calls and clone size are copied from that table; D and trimming were computed from the DNA. The sample has 150,000 to 200,000 clones, approximately 86% seen once. This TCR was sampled from a young man with acute or convalescent COVID-19. The chain links TRBV11-3 to TRBJ2-5; TRBD1 aligns across 10 bases. Material for sequencing was peripheral blood. The CDR3, as DNA: TGTGCCAGCAGCGCGACAGGGGGCAGGGTCCAAGAGACCCAGTACTTC. It specifies CASSATGGRVQETQYF.